This T cell receptor beta chain was captured in a study of blood T cell repertoires in COVID-19. Study-level background: Material from acute and convalescent COVID-19 was sourced from the United States, Italy and Spain. T cells, B-cell-depleted T cells, or PBMCs supplied cDNA or gDNA.

In this sample, this clone turned up a few times. Original data processing: Estimated nucleated cell counts came from reference gene primer amplification. Sequenced by immunoSEQ multiplex PCR; TCRdb stores in-frame clones only, minus some. D and trimming come from the DNA, and the V and J calls and clone size come from that table. The table records 130,000 to 150,000 clones, around 84% of them present only once. The TCR comes from a man aged 55 to 69 with active or convalescent COVID-19. The source material was peripheral blood.

CDR3 bases: TGTGCCAGCAGCCCGAAATGGGGGGTGGCTAGCACAGATACGCAGTATTTT. This encodes CASSPKWGVASTDTQYF. The chain couples TRBV3-1 (or the pseudogene TRBV3-2) to TRBJ2-3; possible D gene TRBD2, 6 bases. The CDR3 has 17 amino acids. V lost 4 bases and J lost 0, with 17 bases in between. Germline assignment: CDR1 LGHDT and CDR2 YNNKEL (reference sequence).